These T cell receptor beta chains were read from a single sample in a study of T-cell memory formation after mild COVID-19. MiXCR, run by TCRdb on the 5' RACE reads, gives a single entry per CDR3 protein. The sample has over 150,000 distinct CDR3 sequences; about 22% are singletons. Sequenced sample: PBMCs or a T cell subset sorted from them (not recorded which). These receptors came from an adult woman who had mild COVID-19 (a few samples of this study predate the infection). Cell type and time point are not known. The CDR3 runs from the conserved cysteine through the conserved F or W. Fields, in order: CDR3 protein, clone size, V gene, J gene. The size field is filled for only some rows; it gives once, few, many or a size class.

CDR3: CASSLRREDYQEAFF
size: few
V: TRBV5-1
J: TRBJ1-1

CDR3: CASSPYRVDSPLHF
size: NA
V: TRBV12-3/TRBV12-4
J: TRBJ1-6

CDR3: CASSINRGAPLHF
size: few
V: TRBV21-1
J: TRBJ1-6

CDR3: CASSLDPGTGYGYTF
size: many
V: TRBV11-3
J: TRBJ1-2

CDR3: CASNALKIPGGGDGETQYF
size: NA
V: TRBV6-6
J: TRBJ2-5

CDR3: CASSVAFAEGEQFF
size: NA
V: TRBV5-1
J: TRBJ2-1

CDR3: CASSGGGRRETQYF
size: NA
V: TRBV5-4
J: TRBJ2-5

CDR3: CASSSSAPTGGGGYGYTF
size: NA
V: TRBV7-4
J: TRBJ1-2

CDR3: CASSLEGQDSYNEQFF
size: NA
V: TRBV7-6
J: TRBJ2-1

CDR3: CASSSIAGAAPGAQYF
size: few
V: TRBV7-8
J: TRBJ2-5

CDR3: CASRGGLVTYGYTF
size: NA
V: TRBV12-3/TRBV12-4
J: TRBJ1-2

CDR3: CASSQDLAGGQETQYF
size: NA
V: TRBV4-2
J: TRBJ2-5

CDR3: CATSADRVNTGELFF
size: NA
V: TRBV15
J: TRBJ2-2

CDR3: CASSLLTEITEAFF
size: NA
V: TRBV7-9
J: TRBJ1-1

CDR3: CASSFTRLDTQYF
size: NA
V: TRBV12-3/TRBV12-4
J: TRBJ2-3

CDR3: CASSPDVSRYQETQYF
size: NA
V: TRBV18
J: TRBJ2-5

CDR3: CASIQVNTGELFF
size: few
V: TRBV12-3/TRBV12-4
J: TRBJ2-2

CDR3: CASSPQGQGFYITEAFF
size: few
V: TRBV18
J: TRBJ1-1

CDR3: CASSRGANTEAFF
size: NA
V: TRBV19
J: TRBJ1-1

CDR3: CASRTIGELFF
size: NA
V: TRBV7-6
J: TRBJ2-2

CDR3: CASSFLAGGREQFF
size: NA
V: TRBV7-6
J: TRBJ2-1

CDR3: CASSFPAGTGFTDTQYF
size: NA
V: TRBV7-9
J: TRBJ2-3

CDR3: CASRERPYNEQFF
size: many
V: TRBV5-1
J: TRBJ2-1